The clone carrying this T cell receptor (beta chain) came up many times. The library tagged individual cDNA molecules with unique molecular identifiers. Authors' methods: Between roughly 20,000 and 690,600 TCRs appeared in each sample, and the median stood at around 92,000. TCRdb recomputed calls from the RACE reads with MiXCR, one row per CDR3 protein. The V and J calls reflect TCRdb's pipeline rather than the authors' work. This sample has over 35,000 distinct CDR3 sequences, with about 4% found just once. This sample's time point: healthy volunteer bleed at 6 weeks. Unseparated into fractions, whole blood served as the source from which total RNA was extracted. Trimming took off 0 bases at V and 7 bases at J, with 13 bases between the two ends. This CDR3 has 15 residues. Germline V gene lookup returns CDR1 MGHRA and CDR2 YSYEKL. These data come from a study of human T cells and chemical hapten exposure.

This TCR was sampled from a human donor in good health. Some clones in this sample may be carry-over from other donors' samples. Sequencing used whole blood. The chain links TRBV4-1 to TRBJ2-1, with D possibly called TRBD1 or TRBD2 (5 bases each). CDR3 nucleotides: TGCGCCAGCAGCCAAGATGGGGGAGTAAGAAATGAGCAGTTCTTC. Encoded protein: CASSQDGGVRNEQFF.